The sequence of this T cell receptor beta chain was determined in a study of post-analysis software for immune sequencing data. Whole-study results and caveats: With TRBV5-6, TRBV5-1 and TRBV20-1 included, about five TRBV segments were more frequent in patients than in controls.

Prepared libraries of TCR beta cDNA carried unique molecular identifiers. TCRdb reanalysed the PCR reads using MiXCR and keeps one entry per CDR3 protein. This table holds hundreds of thousands of distinct CDR3 sequences, roughly 30% found once. Germline-derived CDR1 and CDR2 are KGHDR and SFDVKD. The CDR3 length is 14 residues. The count of this clonotype is one. Its antigen is unidentified. This clonotype originated in a girl between 5 and 17 years old with multiple sclerosis. Input material: blood. The V gene is TRBV24-1, the J gene TRBJ2-7, with 7 bases fitting TRBD2. The J call may not be correct, given that the DNA end is closer to TRBJ2-5. The CDR3, as DNA: TGTGCCACCAGTGAAACTAGCGCCGCTGAGACCCAGTACTTC. It translates to CATSETSAAETQYF.